This TCR beta chain was recorded in a study of response to subunit inactivated influenza vaccine. The study, taken as a whole, reports: That few new T cells are recruited by each seasonal influenza vaccination was the authors' suggestion.

One entry per CDR3 protein, called by TCRdb with MiXCR from the RT-PCR reads. The sample includes about 480,000 distinct CDR3 sequences, 9.5% to 13% of them seen just once. Remarks on this clonotype: Its cognate antigen is unknown.

CDR3 length: 13 amino acids. V lost 11 bases, J lost 4 bases, and 17 bases lay in between. Germline values: CDR1 SNHLY, CDR2 FYNNEI. Material: PBMCs from blood, obtained roughly 45 days after vaccination. This receptor was identified in a man in his forties or fifties who received an inactivated influenza vaccine. The chain links TRBV2 to TRBJ2-5; no clear D gene. Here the CDR3 reads CAGTGGGGETQYF. The CDR3 DNA reads as TGTGCCGGCACGGGTGGCGGCGGAGAGACCCAGTACTTC.